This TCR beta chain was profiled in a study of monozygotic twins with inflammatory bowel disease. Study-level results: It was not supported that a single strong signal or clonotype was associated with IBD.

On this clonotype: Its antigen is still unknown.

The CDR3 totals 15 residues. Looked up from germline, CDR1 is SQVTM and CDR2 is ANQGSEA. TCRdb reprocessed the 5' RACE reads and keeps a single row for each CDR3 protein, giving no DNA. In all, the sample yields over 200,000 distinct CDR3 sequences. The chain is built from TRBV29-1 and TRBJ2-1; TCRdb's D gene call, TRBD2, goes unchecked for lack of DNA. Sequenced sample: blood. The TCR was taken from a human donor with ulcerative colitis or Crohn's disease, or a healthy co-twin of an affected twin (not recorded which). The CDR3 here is CSVGGQGRTLSEQFF.